The next 21 T cell receptor beta chains were all read from a single sample in a study of neurological immune-mediated disorders. TCRdb processed the 5' RACE reads anew with MiXCR; each CDR3 protein has one entry. The sample consists of 110,000 or so distinct CDR3 sequences, more than 2.5% of them appearing once. The source material was PBMCs. The receptors stem from a woman younger than 45 with multiple sclerosis.

This clonotype was observed at least ten times. The rearrangement joins TRBV5-5 to TRBJ1-2; D is possibly TRBD1 (5 bases). This CDR3 is 15 amino acids long. Looked up from germline, CDR1 is SGHKS and CDR2 is YYEKEE (reference sequence). Trimming cost V 4 bases and J 3 bases, with 16 bases left between them. CDR3 sequence reads: CASSAYLGADYGYTF. CDR3 in DNA: TGTGCCAGCAGCGCCTACCTTGGGGCGGACTATGGCTACACCTTC.

This clonotype was picked up a small number of times. This chain uses TRBV25-1 with TRBJ2-3; D uncertain. This CDR3 has 13 residues. The germline V and J ends were trimmed by 1 base and 11 bases, with 13 bases remaining between them. Germline assignment: CDR1 MGHDK and CDR2 SYGVNS. The CDR3 sequence is CASSEFLESVQYF. The DNA of the CDR3 is TGTGCCAGCAGTGAATTTCTGGAGAGTGTGCAGTATTTT.

The sample holds many counts of this clonotype. The genes are TRBV5-1 and TRBJ2-1; D is ambiguous. Trimming pared 4 bases from V and 0 bases from J, leaving 8 bases between. Germline V CDR1 and CDR2: SGHRS, YFSETQ. The CDR3 contains 14 residues. The CDR3, as DNA: TGCGCCAGCAGCCGGTCGGACTCCTACAATGAGCAGTTCTTC. Translated: CASSRSDSYNEQFF.

The sample holds many counts of this clonotype. The chain recombines TRBV20-1 with TRBJ1-2; weak D call: TRBD1 (6 bases). Trimming left V 2 bases short and J 10 bases short, with 8 bases between. Germline assignment: CDR1 DFQATT and CDR2 SNEGSKA (reference sequence). The CDR3 length is 10 residues. This chain's CDR3 is CSARQGFYTF. For the CDR3, the DNA is TGCAGTGCTAGACAGGGGTTCTACACCTTC.

This clonotype was found many times. The chain joins TRBV2 to TRBJ1-1; D is undetermined. The germline CDR1 and CDR2 sequences are SNHLY and FYNNEI. This CDR3 is 14 amino acids long. Trimming took off 6 bases at V and 1 base at J, with 12 bases between the two ends. In DNA form, the CDR3 reads TGTGCCAGCAGGGCCCGGGCAGGGAACACTGAAGCTTTCTTT. Translating gives CASRARAGNTEAFF.

This clonotype was counted many times. The V and J genes are TRBV7-8 and TRBJ2-5, with TRBD1 matching 8 bases. The germline CDR1 and CDR2 sequences are SGHVS and FQNEAQ. After removal of 5 bases from V and 5 bases from J, the junction contained 10 bases not matched to a gene. This CDR3 comprises 15 residues. The DNA for the CDR3 is TGTGCCAGCAGCCTCCCGGACAGGGCAGTCGAGACCCAGTACTTC. Its protein product is CASSLPDRAVETQYF.

This clonotype has a count of ten or more. This chain joins TRBV7-9 and TRBJ1-1; D is perhaps TRBD1 (5 bases). Germline CDR1 and CDR2: SEHNR and FQNEAQ (reference sequence). Trimming removed 3 bases from V and 5 bases from J, with 13 bases in between. There are 14 residues in the CDR3. The CDR3 loop reads CASSFGRDLTEAFF. In DNA form, the CDR3 reads TGTGCCAGCAGCTTTGGCCGGGACTTGACTGAAGCTTTCTTT.

This clonotype was recorded many times. This chain uses TRBV12-3 or TRBV12-4 with TRBJ2-7; D might be TRBD2 (5 bases). V was pared by 3 bases and J by 6 bases, with 15 bases between. CDR3 size: 14 residues. CDR3 coding DNA: TGTGCCAGCAGTTTCGAGGGTACATGGGTCGAGCAGTACTTC. Its protein is CASSFEGTWVEQYF.

This clonotype was recorded many times. The CDR3 coding sequence is TGTGCCAGCAGTTACGAGCGGATGAGGACTAGGAACACTGAAGCTTTCTTT. Encoded protein: CASSYERMRTRNTEAFF. This chain joins TRBV6-6 and TRBJ1-1; no firm D call. The V end was cut by 2 bases, the J end by 1 base, with 17 bases between. The CDR3 spans 17 residues. Per germline, CDR1 MNHNY and CDR2 SVGAGI (reference sequence).

This clonotype was counted many times. The rearrangement uses TRBV20-1 and TRBJ1-2; D is uncertain. The germline V gene has CDR1 DFQATT and CDR2 SNEGSKA (reference sequence). This CDR3 is 12 amino acids long. The V and J ends lost 7 bases and 2 bases respectively, with 11 bases between them. The CDR3 nucleotides read TGCAGTGGAAGAGCCAGGAACTATGGCTACACCTTC. Translated, it gives CSGRARNYGYTF.

This clonotype has a count of ten or more. V is TRBV29-1 and J is TRBJ1-2, with 9 nucleotides matching TRBD1. CDR1 SQVTM and CDR2 ANQGSEA come from the germline V gene. Trimming took 7 bases from V and 7 from J; bases not matched to a gene: 13. The CDR3 has 14 residues. CDR3 coding DNA: TGCAGCGCCCGTGGGGACAGGGATTTTGGTGGCTACACCTTC. The encoded protein is CSARGDRDFGGYTF.

Ten or more counts support this clonotype. This chain links TRBV5-1 with TRBJ2-7; TRBD1 might be the D (6 bases). The CDR3 runs 14 residues. In germline, CDR1 is SGHRS, CDR2 YFSETQ. Trimming stripped 4 bases from V and 2 bases from J, with 13 bases between. The CDR3 DNA sequence: TGCGCCAGCAGCCCGGGACAATCAACCTACGAGCAGTACTTC. Encoded protein: CASSPGQSTYEQYF.

This clonotype occurred a few times. The V gene is TRBV18, the J gene TRBJ1-2; 9 bases are shared with TRBD1. CDR1 and CDR2 (germline): KGHSH, LQKENI. This CDR3 has 13 amino acids. Germline trimming cut 3 bases from V and 8 bases from J; bases unmatched to any gene: 4. The CDR3 here is CASSPGTGTGYTF. The CDR3 bases are TGTGCCAGCTCACCGGGGACAGGGACAGGCTACACCTTC. Full variable domain (rest looked up from reference TRBV18 and TRBJ1-2): NAGVMQNPRHLVRRRGQEARLRCSPMKGHSHVYWYRQLPEEGLKFMVYLQKENIIDESGMPKERFSAEFPKEGPSILRIQQVVRGDSAAYFCASSPGTGTGYTFGSGTRLTVV.

This clonotype was recorded a few times. A much larger clone sits a single nucleotide away, making a read error possible. J is TRBJ1-1 and V is TRBV6-2 or TRBV6-3, with 7 bases identical to TRBD1. V lost 6 bases and J lost 0; bases outside the gene matches: 4. The germline gives CDR1 MNHEY, CDR2 SVGEGT. The CDR3 is 14 residues long. CDR3 in amino acids: CASRKQGMNTEAFF. In DNA, the CDR3 is TGTGCCAGCAGAAAACAGGGGATGAACACTGAAGCTTTCTTT.

In its sample, this clonotype was seen many times. The chain is built from TRBV5-1 and TRBJ1-2; a possible D gene is TRBD1 (6 bases). CDR3 length equals 15 residues. Trimming shortened V by 8 bases and J by 8 bases, and 25 bases separated the two germline ends. Germline CDR1 and CDR2: SGHRS and YFSETQ. CDR3 coding DNA: TGCGCCAGTTCCCAATCGACAGGCTACACGCACGGCTACACCTTC. Encoded protein: CASSQSTGYTHGYTF.

This clonotype appeared many times. The V and J genes are TRBV20-1 and TRBJ1-5; D not resolved. V was cut by 1 base and J by 2 bases, with 12 bases left in between. The CDR3 is 15 residues long. Germline V lookup: CDR1 DFQATT, CDR2 SNEGSKA (reference sequence). CDR3 nucleotide sequence: TGCAGTGCTAGAGCGTCAGAAAAGGGCAATCAGCCCCAGCATTTT. Its protein is CSARASEKGNQPQHF.

This clonotype was found many times. The V and J genes are TRBV7-2 and TRBJ2-5, with D possibly matching TRBD2 (5 bases). The CDR3 totals 14 residues. With 5 bases removed from V and 7 bases from J, the gap between germline ends came to 17 bases. Germline CDR1 SGHTA, CDR2 FQGNSA. CDR3 DNA sequence: TGTGCCAGCAGCATAAGACCGGGGAAAGGGACCCAGTACTTC. Translating it yields CASSIRPGKGTQYF.

The table lists this clonotype with many counts. The gene calls are TRBV5-1 and TRBJ2-1, with TRBD2 as a possible D gene (6 bases). The V gene lost 0 bases and the J gene lost 7 bases, with 11 bases spanning the gap. The length of the CDR3 is 14 residues. In germline, CDR1 is SGHRS, CDR2 YFSETQ. CDR3 loop: CASSLDPSVNEQFF. In DNA form, the CDR3 reads TGCGCCAGCAGCTTGGACCCTAGCGTAAATGAGCAGTTCTTC.

This clonotype was detected a few times. Compared with germline, one end of the junction differs, possibly owing to a read error. The chain couples TRBV5-1 to TRBJ1-3; D remains unclear. The CDR3 is made up of 15 amino acids. The germline gives CDR1 SGHRS, CDR2 YFSETQ. The CDR3 loop reads CASSLAGSSGKTIYF. Here the CDR3 DNA reads TGCGCCAGCAGCTTGGCCGGGTCCTCTGGAAAAACCATATATTTT.

This clonotype was seen many times. The chain employs TRBV10-1 and TRBJ1-6; D gene ambiguous. This CDR3 spans 14 amino acids. Trimming removed 1 base at V and 8 bases at J, with 9 bases between. Germline CDR1 and CDR2: WNHNN and SYGVQD (reference sequence). CDR3 coding DNA: TGCGCCAGCAGTGAGTTCCCAGAGGATTCACCCCTCCACTTT. This translates into CASSEFPEDSPLHF.

In its sample, this clonotype was seen many times. The genes are TRBV4-1 and TRBJ2-2; 7 nucleotides line up with TRBD1. J lost 4 bases, V lost 1 base, and 9 bases had no gene match. The germline gives CDR1 MGHRA, CDR2 YSYEKL. The CDR3 spans 17 residues. This chain's CDR3 is CASSQATGDSRTGELFF. In DNA, the CDR3 is TGCGCCAGCAGCCAAGCAACTGGGGACAGTCGCACCGGGGAGCTGTTTTTT.